This TCR beta chain was recorded in a study of T cells in Graves' hyperthyroidism and ophthalmopathy. Notes on the study in general: Ophthalmopathy, as predicted by the model, came a median 6.5 months after the prediction. Most clonotypes expanded in the thyroid (above 0.001) were also present in blood.

The CDR3 spans 16 residues. CDR1 ENHRY and CDR2 SYGVKD come from the germline V gene. J lost 0 bases, V lost 4 bases, and 6 bases had no gene match. This clonotype has just a few counts. Its antigen is undetermined. Exclusion criteria comprised uncontrolled infection, other autoimmune disease, pregnancy or lactation. Each 10 ml fresh peripheral blood draw supplied the PBMCs. Template material for amplifying TCR beta CDR3 regions consisted of RNA transcripts. The primer set for the first-round RT-PCR of the TCR CDR3 was HTBI. TCRdb re-derived calls from the multiplex PCR reads in MiXCR, one entry per CDR3 protein. Counted here are fewer than 550,000 distinct CDR3 sequences, 15% to 18% occurring once; the ten biggest clones make up less than 15%.

V usage is TRBV10-3 and J usage is TRBJ2-1, with 7 bases aligning to TRBD1. The receptor was isolated from a woman aged 18-29 years with Graves' hyperthyroidism. The sequencing input was blood. The CDR3 DNA reads as TGTGCCATCAGTGGAGGACAGGAAAGCTCCTACAATGAGCAGTTCTTC. This translates into CAISGGQESSYNEQFF.